The sequence of this T cell receptor (beta chain) was determined in a study of blood T cells in healthy people across ages. There were healthy Caucasian individuals from Russia, aged 6 to 90, serving as donors. This clonotype turned up a few times. CDR1 is SGHTA and CDR2 is FQGTGA in the germline V gene. This CDR3 has 15 residues. V was clipped by 5 bases and J by 0 bases, with 12 bases between them. The authors ran a second PCR of roughly 6 to 12 cycles using a sample-barcoded 5' primer and a J-beta primer mix. Researchers report that a template-switch adaptor with 12 random nucleotides tagged each cDNA molecule. Via MiXCR, TCRdb re-called the 5' RACE reads, giving one row per CDR3 protein. This sample has more than 1,400,000 distinct CDR3 sequences, with roughly 40% found just once.

This receptor was identified in a woman between 18 and 29 years old in good health. The V gene is TRBV7-3, the J gene TRBJ2-3, with D unclear. The source material was blood. The CDR3 nucleotides read TGTGCCAGCAGCCACCCTTCCGCTAGCACAGATACGCAGTATTTT. This encodes CASSHPSASTDTQYF.